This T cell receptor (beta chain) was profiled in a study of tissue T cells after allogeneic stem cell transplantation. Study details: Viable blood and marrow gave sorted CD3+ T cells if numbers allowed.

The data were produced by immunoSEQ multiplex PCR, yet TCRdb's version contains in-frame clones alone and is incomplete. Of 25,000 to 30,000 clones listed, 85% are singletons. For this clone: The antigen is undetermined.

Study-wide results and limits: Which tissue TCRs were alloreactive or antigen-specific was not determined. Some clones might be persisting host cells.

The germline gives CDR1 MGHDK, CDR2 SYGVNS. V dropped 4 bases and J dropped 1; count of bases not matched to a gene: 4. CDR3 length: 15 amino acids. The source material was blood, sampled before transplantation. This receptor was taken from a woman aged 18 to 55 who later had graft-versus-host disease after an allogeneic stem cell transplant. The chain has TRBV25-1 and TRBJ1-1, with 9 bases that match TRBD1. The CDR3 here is CASSGMDRGNTEAFF. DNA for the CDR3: TGTGCCAGCAGTGGCATGGACAGGGGGAACACTGAAGCTTTCTTT.